A selection of T cell receptor beta chains follows, all from one sample in a study of siplizumab effects on memory and regulatory T cells. The table came from immunoSEQ multiplex PCR; TCRdb's copy has only in-frame clones and leaves some out. The sample holds 99,000 or so clones, over 90% seen once. The sample taken for sequencing was Tregs sorted from blood. These receptors all stem from a human donor in good health. Each CDR3 is given with its conserved first and last residue. A D gene is named only where the DNA matches it firmly. Only some rows state a clone size, as once, few, many or a class for expanded clones.

V gene: TRBV7-2
D gene: TRBD1
CDR3 length: 14
J gene: TRBJ2-7
clone size: -
CDR3 protein: CASSLITGGYEQYF
CDR3 DNA: TGTGCCAGCAGCTTAATAACAGGGGGTTACGAGCAGTACTTC

V gene: TRBV27
D gene: TRBD1
CDR3 length: 14
J gene: TRBJ2-4
clone size: -
CDR3 protein: CASSPQGVANIQYF
CDR3 DNA: TGTGCCAGCAGTCCACAGGGGGTCGCGAACATTCAGTACTTC

V gene: TRBV5-1
D gene: -
CDR3 length: 15
J gene: TRBJ2-1
clone size: -
CDR3 protein: CASSPQDSRYNEQFF
CDR3 DNA: TGCGCCAGCAGCCCCCAGGACTCCCGATACAATGAGCAGTTCTTC

V gene: TRBV11-3
D gene: TRBD2
CDR3 length: 13
J gene: TRBJ2-7
clone size: -
CDR3 protein: CASTPAGAYEQYF
CDR3 DNA: TGTGCCAGCACCCCGGCGGGGGCCTACGAGCAGTACTTC

V gene: TRBV11-3
D gene: TRBD2
CDR3 length: 14
J gene: TRBJ2-7
clone size: -
CDR3 protein: CASTRAGGGYEQYF
CDR3 DNA: TGTGCCAGCACCCGAGCGGGGGGCGGGTACGAGCAGTACTTC

V gene: TRBV6-5
D gene: -
CDR3 length: 14
J gene: TRBJ1-1
clone size: -
CDR3 protein: CASSLTAMNTEAFF
CDR3 DNA: TGTGCCAGCAGCTTGACCGCTATGAACACTGAAGCTTTCTTT

V gene: TRBV7-9
D gene: -
CDR3 length: 11
J gene: TRBJ1-1
clone size: -
CDR3 protein: CATQGRTEAFF
CDR3 DNA: TGTGCCACCCAGGGGCGGACTGAAGCTTTCTTT

V gene: TRBV4-2
D gene: TRBD2
CDR3 length: 16
J gene: TRBJ2-5
clone size: -
CDR3 protein: CASSQEGLAAQETQYF
CDR3 DNA: TGTGCCAGCAGCCAAGAGGGACTAGCGGCTCAAGAGACCCAGTACTTC

V gene: TRBV7-9
D gene: -
CDR3 length: 15
J gene: TRBJ2-1
clone size: -
CDR3 protein: CASSPPDSSYNEQFF
CDR3 DNA: TGTGCCAGCAGCCCTCCCGACAGCTCCTACAATGAGCAGTTCTTC

V gene: TRBV7-2
D gene: -
CDR3 length: 15
J gene: TRBJ2-7
clone size: -
CDR3 protein: CASSLAGTGPYEQYF
CDR3 DNA: TGTGCCAGCAGCTTAGCCGGGACGGGTCCCTACGAGCAGTACTTC

V gene: TRBV10-2
D gene: -
CDR3 length: 14
J gene: TRBJ1-5
clone size: once
CDR3 protein: CASSVSGDNQPQHF
CDR3 DNA: TGCGCCAGCAGTGTATCGGGTGACAATCAGCCCCAGCATTTT

V gene: TRBV5-1
D gene: -
CDR3 length: 18
J gene: TRBJ1-2
clone size: -
CDR3 protein: CASSSGHGIGRGGEGYTF
CDR3 DNA: TGCGCCAGCAGCTCCGGACACGGTATAGGAAGAGGAGGAGAAGGCTACACCTTC

V gene: TRBV7-2
D gene: -
CDR3 length: 15
J gene: TRBJ1-6
clone size: -
CDR3 protein: CASSLGQGWNSPLHF
CDR3 DNA: TGTGCCAGCAGCTTAGGTCAGGGGTGGAATTCACCCCTCCACTTT

V gene: TRBV7-9
D gene: -
CDR3 length: 16
J gene: TRBJ1-3
clone size: -
CDR3 protein: CASSLARGRAGNTIYF
CDR3 DNA: TGTGCCAGCAGCTTAGCGCGAGGCAGGGCTGGAAACACCATATATTTT

V gene: TRBV4-3
D gene: -
CDR3 length: 15
J gene: TRBJ2-6
clone size: -
CDR3 protein: CASSQAGVGANVLTF
CDR3 DNA: TGCGCCAGCAGCCAAGCAGGGGTAGGGGCCAACGTCCTGACTTTC

V gene: TRBV7-2
D gene: TRBD2
CDR3 length: 15
J gene: TRBJ2-3
clone size: -
CDR3 protein: CASSLGGAGIDTQYF
CDR3 DNA: TGTGCCAGCAGCCTCGGGGGAGCGGGGATTGATACGCAGTATTTT

V gene: TRBV4-2
D gene: TRBD1
CDR3 length: 15
J gene: TRBJ1-4
clone size: -
CDR3 protein: CASSQQQGAGEKLFF
CDR3 DNA: TGTGCCAGCAGCCAACAACAGGGGGCGGGTGAAAAACTGTTTTTT

V gene: TRBV6-1
D gene: -
CDR3 length: 16
J gene: TRBJ2-1
clone size: -
CDR3 protein: CASSESAKSGWNEQFF
CDR3 DNA: TGTGCCAGCAGTGAATCCGCGAAGAGCGGGTGGAATGAGCAGTTCTTC

V gene: TRBV2
D gene: -
CDR3 length: 17
J gene: TRBJ1-4
clone size: -
CDR3 protein: CASSEVFLGARGEKLFF
CDR3 DNA: TGTGCCAGCAGCGAGGTCTTTTTGGGGGCGAGGGGAGAAAAACTGTTTTTT

V gene: TRBV7-8
D gene: TRBD1
CDR3 length: 16
J gene: TRBJ2-1
clone size: -
CDR3 protein: CASERVLGQVYNEQFF
CDR3 DNA: TGTGCCAGCGAGAGGGTTCTCGGACAGGTATACAATGAGCAGTTCTTC

V gene: TRBV10-2
D gene: -
CDR3 length: 14
J gene: TRBJ1-6
clone size: -
CDR3 protein: CASSTQGLGSPLHF
CDR3 DNA: TGCGCCAGCAGTACTCAGGGACTCGGTTCACCCCTCCACTTT

V gene: TRBV7-2
D gene: TRBD1
CDR3 length: 15
J gene: TRBJ2-7
clone size: -
CDR3 protein: CASSMWQGAAYEQYF
CDR3 DNA: TGTGCCAGCAGCATGTGGCAGGGGGCTGCCTACGAGCAGTACTTC

V gene: TRBV15
D gene: -
CDR3 length: 14
J gene: TRBJ1-2
clone size: -
CDR3 protein: CATSRDRQTYGYTF
CDR3 DNA: TGTGCCACCAGCAGAGATAGGCAGACCTATGGCTACACCTTC

V gene: TRBV6-1
D gene: -
CDR3 length: 14
J gene: TRBJ2-2
clone size: -
CDR3 protein: CASSEVGPTGELFF
CDR3 DNA: TGTGCCAGCAGTGAAGTTGGGCCAACCGGGGAGCTGTTTTTT

V gene: TRBV19
D gene: -
CDR3 length: 13
J gene: TRBJ2-5
clone size: -
CDR3 protein: CASSPAPGSAQYF
CDR3 DNA: TGTGCCAGTAGTCCTGCCCCGGGTTCAGCCCAGTACTTC

V gene: TRBV5-1
D gene: -
CDR3 length: 15
J gene: TRBJ2-7
clone size: -
CDR3 protein: CASRRQTDGSYEQYF
CDR3 DNA: TGCGCCAGCAGGCGGCAGACCGACGGCTCCTACGAGCAGTACTTC

V gene: TRBV27
D gene: -
CDR3 length: 14
J gene: TRBJ1-2
clone size: -
CDR3 protein: CASAMGVLNYGYTF
CDR3 DNA: TGTGCCAGCGCCATGGGGGTCCTTAACTATGGCTACACCTTC

V gene: TRBV7-2
D gene: TRBD1
CDR3 length: 15
J gene: TRBJ2-1
clone size: -
CDR3 protein: CASSLRQGAYNEQFF
CDR3 DNA: TGTGCCAGCAGCTTAAGACAGGGGGCCTACAATGAGCAGTTCTTC

V gene: TRBV18
D gene: -
CDR3 length: 13
J gene: TRBJ1-6
clone size: -
CDR3 protein: CASSPGSDSPLHF
CDR3 DNA: TGTGCCAGCTCACCCGGGTCGGATTCACCCCTCCACTTT

V gene: TRBV7-2
D gene: TRBD2
CDR3 length: 17
J gene: TRBJ2-7
clone size: -
CDR3 protein: CASSLFQLAGEAHEQYF
CDR3 DNA: TGTGCCAGCAGCTTATTCCAACTAGCGGGAGAAGCACACGAGCAGTACTTC

V gene: TRBV27
D gene: -
CDR3 length: 13
J gene: TRBJ2-7
clone size: -
CDR3 protein: CASSRYLDYEQYF
CDR3 DNA: TGTGCCAGCAGTAGATACTTGGACTACGAGCAGTACTTC

V gene: TRBV11-3
D gene: TRBD2
CDR3 length: 16
J gene: TRBJ2-3
clone size: -
CDR3 protein: CASSLVLAGEAATQYF
CDR3 DNA: TGTGCCAGCAGCTTAGTATTAGCGGGAGAGGCCGCTACGCAGTATTTT

V gene: TRBV19
D gene: -
CDR3 length: 16
J gene: TRBJ1-5
clone size: -
CDR3 protein: CASSPLFSSSNQPQHF
CDR3 DNA: TGTGCCAGTAGTCCTTTGTTTTCGTCTAGCAATCAGCCCCAGCATTTT

V gene: TRBV9
D gene: -
CDR3 length: 17
J gene: TRBJ2-2
clone size: once
CDR3 protein: CASSRSVGGRNTGELFF
CDR3 DNA: TGTGCCAGCAGTCGTAGTGTTGGTGGGAGGAACACCGGGGAGCTGTTTTTT

V gene: TRBV16
D gene: TRBD1
CDR3 length: 13
J gene: TRBJ1-2
clone size: -
CDR3 protein: CASSRDRGYGYTF
CDR3 DNA: TGTGCCAGCAGCCGGGACAGGGGCTATGGCTACACCTTC

V gene: TRBV19
D gene: -
CDR3 length: 16
J gene: TRBJ1-5
clone size: -
CDR3 protein: CASSGGARGLNQPQHF
CDR3 DNA: TGTGCCAGTAGTGGGGGGGCCAGGGGACTGAATCAGCCCCAGCATTTT

V gene: TRBV10-3
D gene: -
CDR3 length: 14
J gene: TRBJ1-2
clone size: -
CDR3 protein: CAISDADGNYGYTF
CDR3 DNA: TGTGCCATCAGTGATGCGGACGGCAACTATGGCTACACCTTC

V gene: TRBV5-4
D gene: -
CDR3 length: 15
J gene: TRBJ2-7
clone size: -
CDR3 protein: CASSFAPGETYEQYF
CDR3 DNA: TGTGCCAGCAGCTTTGCGCCAGGGGAGACCTACGAGCAGTACTTC

V gene: TRBV4-1
D gene: -
CDR3 length: 11
J gene: TRBJ2-7
clone size: -
CDR3 protein: CASSNHLEQYF
CDR3 DNA: TGCGCCAGCAGCAACCACTTGGAGCAGTACTTC

V gene: TRBV9
D gene: TRBD1
CDR3 length: 15
J gene: TRBJ2-3
clone size: once
CDR3 protein: CASSVVGQGWDTQYF
CDR3 DNA: TGTGCCAGCAGCGTAGTAGGACAGGGGTGGGATACGCAGTATTTT

V gene: TRBV5-6
D gene: -
CDR3 length: 16
J gene: TRBJ2-1
clone size: -
CDR3 protein: CASSEAHGEPRNEQFF
CDR3 DNA: TGTGCCAGCAGCGAAGCCCATGGGGAACCTCGCAATGAGCAGTTCTTC

V gene: TRBV6-1
D gene: -
CDR3 length: 13
J gene: TRBJ1-2
clone size: -
CDR3 protein: CASSPGWNYGYTF
CDR3 DNA: TGTGCCAGCAGCCCCGGATGGAACTATGGCTACACCTTC

V gene: TRBV7-2
D gene: TRBD2
CDR3 length: 15
J gene: TRBJ2-6
clone size: -
CDR3 protein: CASSGGPGSIVVLTF
CDR3 DNA: TGTGCCAGTAGCGGGGGTCCCGGGTCTATCGTCGTCCTGACTTTC

V gene: TRBV15
D gene: TRBD2
CDR3 length: 15
J gene: TRBJ2-1
clone size: -
CDR3 protein: CATSLLAGVYNEQFF
CDR3 DNA: TGTGCCACCAGCTTGCTAGCGGGAGTCTACAATGAGCAGTTCTTC

V gene: TRBV5-6
D gene: -
CDR3 length: 12
J gene: TRBJ1-5
clone size: -
CDR3 protein: CASSLRDQPQHF
CDR3 DNA: TGTGCCAGCAGCTTGCGGGATCAGCCCCAGCATTTT

V gene: TRBV28
D gene: -
CDR3 length: 13
J gene: TRBJ1-6
clone size: -
CDR3 protein: CASSLYGDSPLHF
CDR3 DNA: TGTGCCAGCAGTTTGTACGGTGATTCACCCCTCCACTTT